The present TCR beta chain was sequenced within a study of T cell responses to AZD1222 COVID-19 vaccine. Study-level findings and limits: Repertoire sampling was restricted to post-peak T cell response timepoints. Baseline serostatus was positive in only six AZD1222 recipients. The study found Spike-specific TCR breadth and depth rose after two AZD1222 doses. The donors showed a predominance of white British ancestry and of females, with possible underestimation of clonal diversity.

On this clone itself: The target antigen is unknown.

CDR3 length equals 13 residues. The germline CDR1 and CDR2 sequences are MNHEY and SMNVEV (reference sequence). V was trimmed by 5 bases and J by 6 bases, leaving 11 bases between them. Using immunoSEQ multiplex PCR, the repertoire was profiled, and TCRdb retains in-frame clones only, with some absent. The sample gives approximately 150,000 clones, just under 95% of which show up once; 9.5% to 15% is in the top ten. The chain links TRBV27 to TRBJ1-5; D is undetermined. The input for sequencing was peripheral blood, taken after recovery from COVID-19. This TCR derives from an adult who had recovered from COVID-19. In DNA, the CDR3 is TGTGCCAGCAGTCCTAAGTGGGGTCAGCCCCAGCATTTT. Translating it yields CASSPKWGQPQHF.